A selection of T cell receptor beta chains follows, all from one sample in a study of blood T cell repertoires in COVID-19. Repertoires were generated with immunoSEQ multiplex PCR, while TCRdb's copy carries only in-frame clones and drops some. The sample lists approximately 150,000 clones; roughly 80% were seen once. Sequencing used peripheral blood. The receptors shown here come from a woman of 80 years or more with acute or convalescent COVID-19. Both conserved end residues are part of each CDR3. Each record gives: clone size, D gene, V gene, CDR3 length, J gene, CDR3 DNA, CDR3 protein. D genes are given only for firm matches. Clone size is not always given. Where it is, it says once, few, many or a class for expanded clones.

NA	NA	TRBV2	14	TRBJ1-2	TGTGCCAGCAGTGAAGACAGGAAAAACTATGGCTACACCTTC	CASSEDRKNYGYTF
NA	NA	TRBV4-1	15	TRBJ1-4	TGCGCCAGCAGCCTGGGTCAGGGAGGGTGGGAAAAACTGTTTTTT	CASSLGQGGWEKLFF
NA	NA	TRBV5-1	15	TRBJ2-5	TGCGCCAGCAGCTTGGGTGGCGACCACGGGGAGACCCAGTACTTC	CASSLGGDHGETQYF
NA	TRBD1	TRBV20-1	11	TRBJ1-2	TGCAGTGCTACCCAGGGGGACGGCTACACCTTC	CSATQGDGYTF
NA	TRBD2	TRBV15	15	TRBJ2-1	TGTGCCACCAGCAGAGCGCGGGGGGGTAGAAATTTTCCGTTCTTC	CATSRARGGRNFPFF
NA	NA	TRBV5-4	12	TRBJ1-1	TGTGCCAGCAGCTTGGATCCAGATGAAGCTTTCTTT	CASSLDPDEAFF
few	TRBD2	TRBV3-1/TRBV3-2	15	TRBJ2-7	TGTGCCAGCAGCCAAGAGCGATTAGCGGGAGACGAGCAGTACTTC	CASSQERLAGDEQYF
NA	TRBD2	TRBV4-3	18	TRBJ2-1	TGCGCCAGCAGCCAGGGACTAGCGGGGGGGTCCCCCTACAATGAGCAGTTCTTC	CASSQGLAGGSPYNEQFF
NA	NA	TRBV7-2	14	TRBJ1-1	TGTGCCAGCAGCTTAGAGAGGCCGGGGGTTGAAGCTTTCTTT	CASSLERPGVEAFF
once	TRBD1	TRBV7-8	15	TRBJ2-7	TGTGCCAGCAGCCTCCGGGACAGGGGGCTTGGCGAGCAGTACTTC	CASSLRDRGLGEQYF
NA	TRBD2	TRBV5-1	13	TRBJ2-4	TGCGCCAGCAGCCCGAGGGAGGGCTTACCTCAGTACTTC	CASSPREGLPQYF
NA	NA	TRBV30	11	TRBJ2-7	TGTGCCTGGAGCCGCCAGAACGAGCAGTACTTC	CAWSRQNEQYF
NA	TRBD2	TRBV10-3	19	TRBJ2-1	TGTGCCATCAGTGGAGGGACTAGCGGGAGAAGATCGATGTACAATGAGCAGTTCTTC	CAISGGTSGRRSMYNEQFF
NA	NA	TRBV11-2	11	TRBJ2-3	TGTGCCAGCAGCAACGAGGATACGCAGTATTTT	CASSNEDTQYF
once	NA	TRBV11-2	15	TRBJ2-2	TGTGCCAGCAGCTTAGTTGCGGGTAACACCGGGGAGCTGTTTTTT	CASSLVAGNTGELFF
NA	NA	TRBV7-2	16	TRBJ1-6	TGTGCCAGCAGCTTACAGCCAACCGGGTATAATTCACCCCTCCACTTT	CASSLQPTGYNSPLHF
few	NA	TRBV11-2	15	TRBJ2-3	TGTGCCAGCAGCTTAGGGCCAGGGGAAACAGATACGCAGTATTTT	CASSLGPGETDTQYF
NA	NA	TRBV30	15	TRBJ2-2	TGTGCCTACAACGGGCTAGCGCTGAACACCGGGGAGCTGTTTTTT	CAYNGLALNTGELFF
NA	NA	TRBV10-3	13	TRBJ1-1	TGTGCCAGCGGACAGATTTCGAACACTGAAGCTTTCTTT	CASGQISNTEAFF
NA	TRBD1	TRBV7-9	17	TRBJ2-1	TGTGCCAGCAGCCAGGGGTTTCTGGGATCAGGGACAGATGAGCAGTTCTTC	CASSQGFLGSGTDEQFF
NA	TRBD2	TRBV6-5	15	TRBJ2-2	TGTGCCAGCAGATCCAGCGGGAGTGGCACCGGGGAGCTGTTTTTT	CASRSSGSGTGELFF
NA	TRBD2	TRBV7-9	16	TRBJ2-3	TGTGCCAGCAGCCATGCGACTAGCGGGAGCACAGATACGCAGTATTTT	CASSHATSGSTDTQYF
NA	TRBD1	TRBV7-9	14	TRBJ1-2	TGTGCCAGCAGCCCGGACAGGGTTAGCTATGGCTACACCTTC	CASSPDRVSYGYTF
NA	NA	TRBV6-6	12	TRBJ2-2	TGTGCCAGCACCCACTACACCGGGGAGCTGTTTTTT	CASTHYTGELFF
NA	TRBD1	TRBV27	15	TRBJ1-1	TGTGCCAGCAGTTTGTTGGGACAGAAGAACACTGAAGCTTTCTTT	CASSLLGQKNTEAFF
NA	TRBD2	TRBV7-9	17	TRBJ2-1	TGTGCCAGCAGCGCGCCCGGGACAGGGACTAGCGGGGATGAGCAGTTCTTC	CASSAPGTGTSGDEQFF
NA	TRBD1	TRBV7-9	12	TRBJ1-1	TGTGCCAGCAAGACAGGGTGGACTGAAGCTTTCTTT	CASKTGWTEAFF
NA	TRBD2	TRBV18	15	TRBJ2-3	TGTGCCAGCTCACCGGAGGGACTAGCGTCAGATACGCAGTATTTT	CASSPEGLASDTQYF
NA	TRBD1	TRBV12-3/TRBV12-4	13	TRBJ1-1	TGTGCCAGCAGTTTCGGGCTGACAGGGAGGGCTTTCTTT	CASSFGLTGRAFF
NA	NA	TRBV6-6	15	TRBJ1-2	TGTGCCAGCAGTTACTCCTATGATGCTAACTATGGCTACACCTTC	CASSYSYDANYGYTF